Following are 2 T cell receptor beta chains from one sample sequenced in a study of T cells in Graves' hyperthyroidism and ophthalmopathy. Amplification of TCR beta CDR3 regions was performed using RNA transcripts as template. With the HTBI primer set, the TCR CDR3 went through a first round of RT-PCR. MiXCR, run by TCRdb on the multiplex PCR reads, gives a single entry per CDR3 protein. Of about 410,000 distinct CDR3 sequences listed, around 15% are singletons. Sequences were obtained from blood. The receptors stem from a young man with Graves' ophthalmopathy.

The chain employs TRBV10-2 and TRBJ1-6; D might be TRBD1 (6 bases). The V gene's germline CDR1 is WSHSY and CDR2 SAAADI. V was trimmed by 3 bases and J by 6 bases, leaving 6 bases between them. The CDR3 contains 13 residues. This CDR3 reads CASSEQGNSPLHF. For the CDR3, the DNA is TGCGCCAGCAGTGAACAGGGTAATTCACCCCTCCACTTT.

This clonotype was seen a few times. The rearrangement joins TRBV27 to TRBJ1-6; D remains ambiguous. Per germline, CDR1 MNHEY and CDR2 SMNVEV (reference sequence). The length of the CDR3 is 17 residues. The V gene lost 2 bases and the J gene lost 4 bases, with 15 bases spanning the gap. CDR3: CASSLRNPNPYNSPLHF. In nucleotides, the CDR3 is TGTGCCAGCAGTTTAAGGAATCCGAACCCTTATAATTCACCCCTCCACTTT.